This note documents a single T cell receptor (beta chain) sequence. Its antigen is as yet unknown. The sample comes from a study of response to subunit inactivated influenza vaccine. Study-wide points: A suggestion made by the authors is that each seasonal influenza vaccination recruits few new T cells.

Between the trimmed V and J ends, which lost 9 bases and 4 bases, there was a span of 17 bases. Per the germline V gene, CDR1 is KGHDR and CDR2 is SFDVKD. The length of the CDR3 is 15 residues. Using its own MiXCR run on the RT-PCR reads, TCRdb lists one record per CDR3 protein. This repertoire shows roughly 520,000 distinct CDR3 sequences, less than 30% found once; its top ten account for 1.9%. The V gene is TRBV24-1, the J gene TRBJ2-2; D may be TRBD1 (6 bases). The receptor comes from a man aged 50 or older who received an inactivated influenza vaccine. The sequenced sample was CD4+ T cells sorted from PBMCs, obtained around 5 days after vaccination. CDR3 residues: CATANANRVTGELFF. CDR3 sequence (DNA): TGTGCCACCGCAAATGCCAACAGGGTCACCGGGGAGCTGTTTTTT.